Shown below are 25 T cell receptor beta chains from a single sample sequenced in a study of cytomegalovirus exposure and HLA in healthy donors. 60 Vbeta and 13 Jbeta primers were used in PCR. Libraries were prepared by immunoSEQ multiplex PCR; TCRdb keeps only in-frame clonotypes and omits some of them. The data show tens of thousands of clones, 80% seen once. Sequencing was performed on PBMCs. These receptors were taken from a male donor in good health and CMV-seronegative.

The CDR3 DNA reads TGTGCCAGCGCCCCCGAGACAGAAAACTATGGCTACACCTTC. Protein: CASAPETENYGYTF. The V and J genes are TRBV9 and TRBJ1-2; D possibly corresponds to TRBD1 (5 bases). Germline CDR1 reads SGDLS; CDR2 reads YYNGEE. Trimming took 7 bases from V and 2 from J, leaving 15 bases between them. The CDR3 is 14 amino acids.

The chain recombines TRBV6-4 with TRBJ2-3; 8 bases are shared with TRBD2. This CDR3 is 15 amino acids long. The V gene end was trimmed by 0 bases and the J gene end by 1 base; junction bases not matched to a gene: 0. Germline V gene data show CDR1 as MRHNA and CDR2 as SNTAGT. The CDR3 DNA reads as TGTGCCAGCAGTGACTCGCGGGGGGGCACAGATACGCAGTATTTT. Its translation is CASSDSRGGTDTQYF.

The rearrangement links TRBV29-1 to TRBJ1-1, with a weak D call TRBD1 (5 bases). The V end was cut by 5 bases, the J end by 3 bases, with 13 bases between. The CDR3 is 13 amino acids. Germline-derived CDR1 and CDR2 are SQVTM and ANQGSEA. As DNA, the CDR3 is TGCAGCGTTCAGCGGGGGGGAGACACTGAAGCTTTCTTT. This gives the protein CSVQRGGDTEAFF.

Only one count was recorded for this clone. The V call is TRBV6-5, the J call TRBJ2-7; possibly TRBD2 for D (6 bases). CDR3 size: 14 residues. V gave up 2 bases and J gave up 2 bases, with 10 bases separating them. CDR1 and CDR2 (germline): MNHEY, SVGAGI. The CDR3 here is CASSYGRETYEQYF. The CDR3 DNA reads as TGTGCCAGCAGTTACGGGCGGGAAACCTACGAGCAGTACTTC.

The CDR3 sequence is CASSRGLAGSTDTQYF. The CDR3 coding sequence is TGTGCCAGCAGCCGGGGGCTAGCGGGTAGCACAGATACGCAGTATTTT. The J gene is TRBJ2-3, the V gene TRBV5-5; 8 bases align to TRBD2. CDR1 SGHKS and CDR2 YYEKEE come from the germline V gene (reference sequence). V shed 4 bases and J 0 bases; nucleotides not matched to a gene: 7. This CDR3 contains 16 residues.

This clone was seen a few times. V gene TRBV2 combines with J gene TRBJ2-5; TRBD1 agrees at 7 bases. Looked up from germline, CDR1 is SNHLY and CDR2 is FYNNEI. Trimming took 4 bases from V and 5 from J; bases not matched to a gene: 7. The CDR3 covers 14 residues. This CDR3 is CASSVQGVGETQYF. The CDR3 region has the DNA TGTGCCAGCAGTGTGCAGGGGGTGGGGGAGACCCAGTACTTC.

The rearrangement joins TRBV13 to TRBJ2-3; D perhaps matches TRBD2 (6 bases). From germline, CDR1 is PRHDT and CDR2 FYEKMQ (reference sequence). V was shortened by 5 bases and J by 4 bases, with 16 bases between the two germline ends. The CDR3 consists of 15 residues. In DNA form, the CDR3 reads TGTGCCAGCAGCGCTGCGGGGTTGGTTTCAGATACGCAGTATTTT. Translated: CASSAAGLVSDTQYF.

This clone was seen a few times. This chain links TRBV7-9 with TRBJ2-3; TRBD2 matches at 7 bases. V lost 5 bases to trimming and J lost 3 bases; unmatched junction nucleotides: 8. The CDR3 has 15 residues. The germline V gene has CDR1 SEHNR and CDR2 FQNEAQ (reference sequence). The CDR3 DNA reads TGTGCCAGCAGCCTGGCAGCGGGATCGACAGATACGCAGTATTTT. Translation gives CASSLAAGSTDTQYF.

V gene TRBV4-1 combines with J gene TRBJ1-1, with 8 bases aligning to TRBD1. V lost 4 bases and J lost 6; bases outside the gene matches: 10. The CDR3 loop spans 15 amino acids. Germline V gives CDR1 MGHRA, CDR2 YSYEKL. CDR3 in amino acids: CASSRGAGGAAEAFF. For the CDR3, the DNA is TGCGCCAGCAGCCGGGGGGCAGGGGGCGCGGCTGAAGCTTTCTTT.

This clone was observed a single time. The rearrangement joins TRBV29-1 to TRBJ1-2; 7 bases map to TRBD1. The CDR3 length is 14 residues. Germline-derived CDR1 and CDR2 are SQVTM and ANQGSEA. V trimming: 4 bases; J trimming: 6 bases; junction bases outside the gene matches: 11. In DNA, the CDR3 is TGCAGCGTTGCCCAATCTGGGACAGCTAATGGCTACACCTTC. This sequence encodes CSVAQSGTANGYTF.

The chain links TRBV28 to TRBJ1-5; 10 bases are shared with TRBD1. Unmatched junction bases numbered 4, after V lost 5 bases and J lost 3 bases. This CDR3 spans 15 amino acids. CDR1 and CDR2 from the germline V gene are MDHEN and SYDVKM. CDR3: CASSDGTGDNQPQHF. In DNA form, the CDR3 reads TGTGCCAGCAGTGACGGGACAGGGGACAATCAGCCCCAGCATTTT. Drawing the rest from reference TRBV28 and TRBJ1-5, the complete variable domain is DVKVTQSSRYLVKRTGEKVFLECVQDMDHENMFWYRQDPGLGLRLIYFSYDVKMKEKGDIPEGYSVSREKKERFSLILESASTNQTSMYLCASSDGTGDNQPQHFGDGTRLSIL.

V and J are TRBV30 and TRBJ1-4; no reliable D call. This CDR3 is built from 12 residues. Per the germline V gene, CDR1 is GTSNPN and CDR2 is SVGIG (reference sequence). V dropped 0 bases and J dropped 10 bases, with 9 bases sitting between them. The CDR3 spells CAWSVQPSKLFF. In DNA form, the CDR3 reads TGTGCCTGGAGTGTACAACCCTCAAAACTGTTTTTT.

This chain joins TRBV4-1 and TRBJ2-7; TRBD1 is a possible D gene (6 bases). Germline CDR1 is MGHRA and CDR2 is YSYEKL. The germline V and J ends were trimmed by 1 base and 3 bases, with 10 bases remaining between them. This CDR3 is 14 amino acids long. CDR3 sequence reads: CASSQGTESYEQYF. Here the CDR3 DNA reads TGCGCCAGCAGCCAAGGGACAGAGAGCTACGAGCAGTACTTC.

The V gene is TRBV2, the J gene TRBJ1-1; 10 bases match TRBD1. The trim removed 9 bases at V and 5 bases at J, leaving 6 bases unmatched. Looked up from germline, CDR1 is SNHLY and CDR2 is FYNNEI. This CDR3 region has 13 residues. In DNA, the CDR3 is TGTGCCAGTGGGACAGGGGTCAGTACTGAAGCTTTCTTT. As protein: CASGTGVSTEAFF.

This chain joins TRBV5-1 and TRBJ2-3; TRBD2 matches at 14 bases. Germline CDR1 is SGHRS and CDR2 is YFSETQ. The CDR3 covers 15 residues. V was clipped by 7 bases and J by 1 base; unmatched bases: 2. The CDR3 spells CASLGLAGGTDTQYF. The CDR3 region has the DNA TGCGCCAGCCTGGGACTAGCGGGGGGCACAGATACGCAGTATTTT.

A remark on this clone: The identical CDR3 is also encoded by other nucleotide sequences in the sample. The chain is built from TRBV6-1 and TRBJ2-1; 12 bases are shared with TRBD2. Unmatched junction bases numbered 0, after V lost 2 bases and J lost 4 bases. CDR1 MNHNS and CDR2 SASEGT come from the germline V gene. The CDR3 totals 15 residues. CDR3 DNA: TGTGCCAGCAGTGAACTAGCGGGAGGGTACAATGAGCAGTTCTTC. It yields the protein CASSELAGGYNEQFF.

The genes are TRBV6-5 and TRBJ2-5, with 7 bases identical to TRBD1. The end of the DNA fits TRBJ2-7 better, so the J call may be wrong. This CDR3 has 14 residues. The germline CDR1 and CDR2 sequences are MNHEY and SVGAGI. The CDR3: CASSATPTGSEQYF. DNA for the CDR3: TGTGCCAGCAGTGCAACCCCGACAGGGTCCGAGCAGTACTTC.

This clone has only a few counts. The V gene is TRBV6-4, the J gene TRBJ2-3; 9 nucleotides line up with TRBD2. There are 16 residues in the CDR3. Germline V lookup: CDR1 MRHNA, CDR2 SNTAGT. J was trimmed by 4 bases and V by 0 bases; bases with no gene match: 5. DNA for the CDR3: TGTGCCAGCAGTGACTCGCCAGCGGGGGGCTCAGATACGCAGTATTTT. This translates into CASSDSPAGGSDTQYF.

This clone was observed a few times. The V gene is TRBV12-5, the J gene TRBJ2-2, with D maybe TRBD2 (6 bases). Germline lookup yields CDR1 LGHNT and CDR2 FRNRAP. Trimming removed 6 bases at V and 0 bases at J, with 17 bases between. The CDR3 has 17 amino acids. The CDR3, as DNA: TGTGCTAGTGGCGGGGACTGGGGAGCTACGAACACCGGGGAGCTGTTTTTT. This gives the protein CASGGDWGATNTGELFF.

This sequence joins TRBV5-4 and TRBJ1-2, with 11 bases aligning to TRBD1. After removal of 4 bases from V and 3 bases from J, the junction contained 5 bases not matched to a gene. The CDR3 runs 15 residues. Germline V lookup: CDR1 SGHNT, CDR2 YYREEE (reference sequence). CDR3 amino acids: CASSNPGQGDYGYTF. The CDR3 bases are TGTGCCAGCAGCAACCCGGGACAGGGGGACTATGGCTACACCTTC.

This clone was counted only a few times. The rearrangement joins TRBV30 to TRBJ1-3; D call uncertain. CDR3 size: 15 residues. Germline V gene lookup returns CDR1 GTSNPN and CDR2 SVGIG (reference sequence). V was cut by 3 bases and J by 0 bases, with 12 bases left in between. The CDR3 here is CAWRRLQSSGNTIYF. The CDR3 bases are TGTGCCTGGAGACGACTGCAGAGCTCTGGAAACACCATATATTTT.

The CDR3 coding sequence is TGCGCCAGCAGCTTGGGACAGGGGGCCTCTAATGAAAAACTGTTTTTT. It specifies CASSLGQGASNEKLFF. This chain joins TRBV5-1 and TRBJ1-4; 10 bases align to TRBD1. The CDR3 is 16 residues long. Germline V CDR1 and CDR2: SGHRS, YFSETQ. V was pared by 0 bases and J by 3 bases, with 2 bases of the junction left unmatched.

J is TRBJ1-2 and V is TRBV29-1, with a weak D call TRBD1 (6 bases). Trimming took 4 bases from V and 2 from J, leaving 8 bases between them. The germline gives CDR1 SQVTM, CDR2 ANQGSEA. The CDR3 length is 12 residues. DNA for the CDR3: TGCAGCGTTGGGGGGCAGAACTATGGCTACACCTTC. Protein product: CSVGGQNYGYTF.

CDR3 in DNA: TGTGCCAGCAGTTTGGTAGGACAGCCAACTTACGGTGAGCAGTACTTC. Translated: CASSLVGQPTYGEQYF. V gene TRBV27 combines with J gene TRBJ2-7; a possible D gene is TRBD1 (6 bases). Germline CDR1 MNHEY, CDR2 SMNVEV (reference sequence). Trimming removed 3 bases from V and 7 bases from J, with 22 bases in between. CDR3 length equals 16 residues.

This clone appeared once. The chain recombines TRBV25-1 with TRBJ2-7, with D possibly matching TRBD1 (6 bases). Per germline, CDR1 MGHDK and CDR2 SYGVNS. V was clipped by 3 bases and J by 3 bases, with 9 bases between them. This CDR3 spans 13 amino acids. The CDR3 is CASSDQGGYEQYF. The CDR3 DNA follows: TGTGCCAGCAGTGACCAAGGGGGCTACGAGCAGTACTTC.